This T cell receptor beta chain was retrieved from a study of T cells in Graves' hyperthyroidism and ophthalmopathy. RNA transcripts served as the template for amplifying TCR beta CDR3 regions. Using the HTBI primer set, a first-round RT-PCR was run on the TCR CDR3. TCRdb used MiXCR to reprocess the multiplex PCR reads, holding one entry per CDR3 protein. Of around 450,000 distinct CDR3 sequences listed, roughly 13% were seen once; the top ten hold about 5%. Germline-derived CDR1 and CDR2 are SGDLS and YYNGEE. V gave up 4 bases and J gave up 0 bases, with 21 bases separating them. CDR3 length equals 18 residues. A lack of ophthalmopathy progression within 18 months defined stable Graves' hyperthyroidism. Patients aged 18 to 65 had newly diagnosed hyperthyroidism that had lasted under 2 months. Study-level points and caveats: The blood repertoire included most of the expanded thyroid clonotypes above 0.001.

This clonotype came up a few times. No antigen is known for it. This TCR came from a woman aged 18-29 years with Graves' hyperthyroidism. The chain has TRBV9 and TRBJ2-3; tentatively, D is TRBD1 (6 bases). Sequenced: blood. The chain's CDR3 is CASSPRGRGRVSTDTQYF. The CDR3 DNA is TGTGCCAGCAGCCCCAGGGGTAGGGGGAGAGTTAGCACAGATACGCAGTATTTT.